This passage covers 21 T cell receptor beta chains from one sample sequenced in a study of blood T cell repertoires in COVID-19. Measured with immunoSEQ multiplex PCR; TCRdb has only the in-frame clones, and not every one. This table holds around 620,000 clones, 80% to 90% found once. The sequenced material came from peripheral blood. The origin of the receptors is a woman aged 18-29 years with acute or convalescent COVID-19.

The V call is TRBV19, the J call TRBJ2-7, with TRBD1 matching 10 bases. The germline CDR1 and CDR2 sequences are LNHDA and SQIVND (reference sequence). Trimming at V came to 0 bases and at J to 2 bases, leaving 7 bases not matched to a gene. The CDR3 consists of 17 residues. The CDR3 reads CASSIDYGTGAAYEQYF. CDR3 nucleotides: TGTGCCAGTAGTATAGATTACGGGACAGGGGCTGCCTACGAGCAGTACTTC.

The chain recombines TRBV5-4 with TRBJ1-1, with 7 bases matching TRBD1. This CDR3 spans 14 amino acids. The V and J ends lost 3 bases and 2 bases, in that order; junction bases with no gene match: 4. Germline V gene lookup returns CDR1 SGHNT and CDR2 YYREEE (reference sequence). DNA for the CDR3: TGTGCCAGCAGCTCCCGGGACAGCAACACTGAAGCTTTCTTT. Protein product: CASSSRDSNTEAFF. Full variable domain (rest looked up from reference TRBV5-4 and TRBJ1-1): ETGVTQSPTHLIKTRGQQVTLRCSSQSGHNTVSWYQQALGQGPQFIFQYYREEENGRGNFPPRFSGLQFPNYSSELNVNALELDDSALYLCASSSRDSNTEAFFGQGTRLTVV.

The V gene is TRBV14, the J gene TRBJ1-1; D might be TRBD1 (5 bases). V shed 4 bases and J shed 4 bases, with 13 bases lying between them. CDR3 length: 14 residues. Germline V gene data show CDR1 as SGHDN and CDR2 as FVKESK. The CDR3 nucleotides are TGTGCCAGCAGCCGATCCCGCGGGGGCACTGAAGCTTTCTTT. This gives the protein CASSRSRGGTEAFF.

The chain uses TRBV30 and TRBJ1-2; D gene ambiguous. This CDR3 region has 14 residues. V was pared by 0 bases and J by 8 bases, with 16 bases between. Germline V CDR1 and CDR2: GTSNPN, SVGIG (reference sequence). This chain's CDR3 is CAWSVRPGDGGYTF. As DNA, the CDR3 is TGTGCCTGGAGTGTACGGCCCGGAGACGGGGGCTACACCTTC.

The rearrangement links TRBV5-6 to TRBJ1-3, with D perhaps matching TRBD1 (5 bases). CDR1 and CDR2 from the germline V gene are SGHDT and YYEEEE. This CDR3 region has 16 residues. Trimming removed 3 bases from V and 0 bases from J, with 13 bases in between. As DNA, the CDR3 is TGTGCCAGCAGCTGGGCAGGGTCCCGCTCTGGAAACACCATATATTTT. It yields the protein CASSWAGSRSGNTIYF.

Note on this clone: The junction departs from germline at one end; a sequencing error may be responsible. The J gene is TRBJ1-2, the V gene TRBV6-5, with D unresolved. Germline assignment: CDR1 MNHEY and CDR2 SVGAGI. The CDR3 covers 14 residues. CDR3 coding DNA: TGTGCCAGCAGGCCCACTAGGGTCCTCGGTGGCTACACTTTC. Its protein product is CASRPTRVLGGYTF.

The chain joins TRBV18 to TRBJ2-3; D may be TRBD1 (5 bases). The CDR3 sequence is 15 residues long. V was clipped by 2 bases and J by 3 bases, with 12 bases between them. CDR1 KGHSH and CDR2 LQKENI come from the germline V gene. CDR3 in amino acids: CASSPSQGKTDTQYF. CDR3 in DNA: TGTGCCAGCTCACCAAGCCAGGGCAAAACAGATACGCAGTATTTT.

This clone came up a few times. The V call is TRBV27, the J call TRBJ1-6; D gene unclear. Germline V gene data show CDR1 as MNHEY and CDR2 as SMNVEV (reference sequence). This CDR3 is 12 amino acids long. Between the trimmed V and J ends, which lost 3 bases and 10 bases, there was a span of 7 bases. This CDR3 reads CASSFIASPLHF. The CDR3 DNA reads as TGTGCCAGCAGTTTTATAGCGTCACCCCTCCACTTT.

The chain has TRBV4-3 and TRBJ2-7, with D possibly TRBD2 on 6 matching bases. The CDR3 is 15 residues long. V was shortened by 4 bases and J by 6 bases, with 19 bases between the two germline ends. The germline V gene encodes CDR1 LGHNA and CDR2 YSLEER. The chain's CDR3 is CASSRDSIRRGEQYF. In DNA form, the CDR3 reads TGCGCCAGCAGCCGGGACTCAATTAGGAGGGGCGAGCAGTACTTC.

This sequence joins TRBV5-1 and TRBJ2-1, with D possibly being TRBD1 (6 bases). The CDR3 is 17 residues long. V was pared by 4 bases and J by 4 bases, with 21 bases between. The germline V gene has CDR1 SGHRS and CDR2 YFSETQ. The CDR3, as DNA: TGCGCCAGCAGCGCGATCGTTACAGGGAACGCATACAATGAGCAGTTCTTC. Translating gives CASSAIVTGNAYNEQFF.

The count of this clone is one. This chain connects TRBV5-1 to TRBJ1-1, with unresolved D. This CDR3 is 15 amino acids long. The ends were cut back, 1 base at V and 4 bases at J, with 14 bases in the middle. Germline V CDR1 and CDR2: SGHRS, YFSETQ. CDR3 bases: TGCGCCAGCAGCTTGCAGGCGGGAGGGTCCACTGAAGCTTTCTTT. Translation gives CASSLQAGGSTEAFF.

The rearrangement links TRBV4-3 to TRBJ1-2; 8 bases match TRBD1. CDR1 is LGHNA, CDR2 YSLEER, per germline. Unmatched junction bases numbered 4, after V lost 4 bases and J lost 3 bases. This CDR3 has 14 residues. The CDR3 protein is CASSLVDRDYGYTF. The CDR3, as DNA: TGCGCCAGCAGCCTCGTGGACAGGGACTATGGCTACACCTTC.

The V and J genes are TRBV7-3 and TRBJ1-1, with 7 nucleotides matching TRBD1. CDR3 length: 13 amino acids. CDR1 and CDR2 (germline): SGHTA, FQGTGA. The trim removed 0 bases at V and 7 bases at J, leaving 2 bases unmatched. The CDR3 here is CASSLTRDSEAFF. DNA for the CDR3: TGTGCCAGCAGCTTAACCCGGGACAGTGAAGCTTTCTTT.

The V gene is TRBV9, the J gene TRBJ2-1, with 9 bases matching TRBD1. J gave up 3 bases and V 4 bases, and 5 bases lay outside the gene matches. The CDR3 loop spans 15 amino acids. The germline gives CDR1 SGDLS, CDR2 YYNGEE. The CDR3 DNA sequence: TGTGCCAGCAGCACGGGACAGGGAAGCTACAATGAGCAGTTCTTC. Amino acids: CASSTGQGSYNEQFF.

The chain recombines TRBV19 with TRBJ2-7; 8 bases fit TRBD1. Germline-derived CDR1 and CDR2 are LNHDA and SQIVND (reference sequence). The J segment lost 4 bases and the V segment lost 3 bases, leaving 5 bases of the junction unmatched. The CDR3 spans 14 residues. The DNA of the CDR3 is TGTGCCAGTAGTATCCCGGACAGGGAATACGAGCAGTACTTC. Protein sequence: CASSIPDREYEQYF.

The gene calls are TRBV2 and TRBJ1-5, with a weak D call TRBD1 (6 bases). Germline V CDR1 and CDR2: SNHLY, FYNNEI. The CDR3 is made up of 15 amino acids. V was trimmed by 3 bases and J by 2 bases, leaving 11 bases between them. The CDR3 reads CASSESDSRNQPQHF. As DNA, the CDR3 is TGTGCCAGCAGTGAGTCGGACAGCCGCAATCAGCCCCAGCATTTT.

V usage is TRBV7-9 and J usage is TRBJ1-2; D is perhaps TRBD1 (5 bases). Germline assignment: CDR1 SEHNR and CDR2 FQNEAQ (reference sequence). This CDR3 contains 13 residues. The V end was cut by 2 bases, the J end by 7 bases, with 11 bases between. The CDR3 DNA sequence: TGTGCCAGCAGCTTATCAGGGAGGGGTGGCTACACCTTC. Its protein product is CASSLSGRGGYTF.

The chain links TRBV7-8 to TRBJ2-7; 11 bases fit TRBD2. The V and J ends lost 5 bases and 5 bases, in that order; junction bases with no gene match: 20. Per the germline V gene, CDR1 is SGHVS and CDR2 is FQNEAQ. The CDR3 has 19 amino acids. The CDR3 spells CASSPLKPYIAGGLDEQYF. The DNA for the CDR3 is TGTGCCAGCAGCCCCCTAAAGCCCTACATAGCGGGGGGGCTGGACGAGCAGTACTTC.

The chain recombines TRBV2 with TRBJ1-3; the D gene is possibly TRBD1 (5 bases). This CDR3 contains 16 residues. V lost 1 base and J lost 4, with 14 bases in between. The germline CDR1 and CDR2 sequences are SNHLY and FYNNEI. CDR3 nucleotides: TGTGCCAGCAGTGAAGTTTCAACAGGCTCCGGAAACACCATATATTTT. It specifies CASSEVSTGSGNTIYF. The variable domain in full, with the rest retrieved from reference TRBV2 and TRBJ1-3, is EPEVTQTPSHQVTQMGQEVILRCVPISNHLYFYWYRQILGQKVEFLVSFYNNEISEKSEIFDDQFSVERPDGSNFTLKIRSTKLEDSAMYFCASSEVSTGSGNTIYFGEGSWLTVV.

The gene calls are TRBV6-1 and TRBJ1-4, with D possibly matching TRBD1 (5 bases). Trimming pared 2 bases from V and 7 bases from J, leaving 17 bases between. The CDR3 has 16 amino acids. Germline CDR1 is MNHNS and CDR2 is SASEGT. The CDR3 DNA follows: TGTGCCAGCAGTGAAAGCGGGGGGAGTGGTGGTGAAAAACTGTTTTTT. As protein: CASSESGGSGGEKLFF.

This clone appeared once. The rearrangement joins TRBV12-3 or TRBV12-4 to TRBJ1-2; D may be TRBD1 (6 bases). Between the trimmed V and J ends, which lost 6 bases and 7 bases, there was a span of 15 bases. CDR3 size: 13 residues. The CDR3 region is CASSGQTRGGYTF. The CDR3 region has the DNA TGTGCCAGCAGCGGACAGACCCGGGGTGGCTACACCTTC.